This T cell receptor beta chain was sequenced during a study of T cell responses to AZD1222 COVID-19 vaccine. CDR1 LNHDA and CDR2 SQIVND come from the germline V gene (reference sequence). Trimming cost V 5 bases and J 0 bases, with 8 bases left between them. There are 15 residues in the CDR3. Assay: immunoSEQ multiplex PCR; the TCRdb copy retains only in-frame clones and omits some. The table includes about 100,000 clones, 87% detected once. A note on this clone: Its antigen is currently unknown.

General study results and limits: Of the AZD1222 recipients, only 5 to 7 were seropositive at baseline. Donors were largely white British and mainly female; clonal diversity was possibly underestimated. Two doses of AZD1222 preceded a rise in Spike-specific TCR breadth and depth.

This sequence joins TRBV19 and TRBJ2-6; the D is unclear. The sample here was peripheral blood, taken on day 0 of MenACWY control vaccination. The clonotype was recovered from an adult in good health. CDR3 residues: CASSLQDSGANVLTF. The CDR3, as DNA: TGTGCCAGTAGTCTCCAGGACTCTGGGGCCAACGTCCTGACTTTC.